This entry lists 2 T cell receptor beta chains sequenced from one sample in a study of neurological immune-mediated disorders. TCRdb reprocessed the 5' RACE reads via MiXCR and lists one record per CDR3 protein. In the table there are some 56,000 distinct CDR3 sequences, 3% to 4% of which are singletons. What was sequenced was PBMCs. The receptors were sampled from a man between 60 and 70 years old with multiple sclerosis.

This clonotype appeared many times. V usage is TRBV18 and J usage is TRBJ1-1; tentative D call: TRBD1 (6 bases). With 2 bases removed from V and 10 bases from J, the gap between germline ends came to 29 bases. The CDR3 is 18 amino acids. CDR1 is KGHSH and CDR2 is LQKENI in the germline V gene. CDR3 DNA sequence: TGTGCCAGCTCACCAATCGAAGGACAGCGGGTTTACCTACCGGGAGCTTTCTTT. As protein: CASSPIEGQRVYLPGAFF.

This clonotype was recorded at least ten times. The V and J genes are TRBV5-1 and TRBJ2-1; D remains ambiguous. This CDR3 has 13 residues. CDR1 is SGHRS, CDR2 YFSETQ, per germline. Trimming cost V 1 base and J 6 bases, with 8 bases left between them. The CDR3 DNA reads TGCGCCAGCAGCTTGAAGGCCCTCAATGAGCAGTTCTTC. Amino acid sequence: CASSLKALNEQFF.